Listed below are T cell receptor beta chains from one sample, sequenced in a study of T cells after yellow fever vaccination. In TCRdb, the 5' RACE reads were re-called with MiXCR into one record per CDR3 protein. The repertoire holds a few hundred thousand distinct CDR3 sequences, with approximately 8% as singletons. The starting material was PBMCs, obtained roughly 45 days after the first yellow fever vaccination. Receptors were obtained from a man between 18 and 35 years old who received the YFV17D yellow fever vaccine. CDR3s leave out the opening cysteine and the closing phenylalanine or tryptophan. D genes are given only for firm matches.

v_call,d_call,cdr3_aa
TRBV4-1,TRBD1,ASSHTGGNSPLH
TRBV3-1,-,ASSQAGPPGETQY
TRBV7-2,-,ASSLAEGKYQPQH
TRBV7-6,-,ASSQPGAGANVLT
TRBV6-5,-,ASSLTGLALH
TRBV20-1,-,SAWDGDSNEQF
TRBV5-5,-,ASSLSEGWEQF
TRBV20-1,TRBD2,SPKAGTSGGSEETQY
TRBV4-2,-,ASSPLGKNTEAF
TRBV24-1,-,ATSDYPKGGYT
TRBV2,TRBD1,ASSRDRRHWTGANVLT
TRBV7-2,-,ASSPTIYDQPQH
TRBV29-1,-,SADRDIEAF
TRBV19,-,ASSIWTDETQY
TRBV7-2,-,ASGGSGNQPQH
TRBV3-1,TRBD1,ASSQGQGGPTNEKLF
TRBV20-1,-,SARVDAGANQPQH
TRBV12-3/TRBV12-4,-,ASSPDRTQY
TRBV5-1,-,ASRSGDNQPQH
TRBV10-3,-,AISESPGIANYGYT
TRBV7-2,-,ASSPNRVSGNTIY
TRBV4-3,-,ASSLNEGTGELF
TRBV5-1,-,ASSLSRMETQY
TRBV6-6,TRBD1,ASSDIPGQKIY
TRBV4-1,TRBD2,ASSPNGGGLAGEHTQY
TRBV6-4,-,ASSPTTFAGISGANVLT
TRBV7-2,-,ASSPRGSSQETQY
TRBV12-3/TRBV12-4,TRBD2,ASRQGLAGVGLWDEQF
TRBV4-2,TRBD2,ASSSTSGGGSDTQY
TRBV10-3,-,AISIGGSDYGYT
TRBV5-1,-,ASSLGMGNEQF
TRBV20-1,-,SASLAEQGYT
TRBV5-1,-,ASSWIRITGQETQY
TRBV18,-,ASSPIGGETQY
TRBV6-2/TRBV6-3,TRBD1,ASQGQSNSPLH
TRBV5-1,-,ASSLEGSSTGELF
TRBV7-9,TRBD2,ASSSLGRGTDTQY
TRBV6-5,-,ASSYWEGDQETQY
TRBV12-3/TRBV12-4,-,ASRMRGGDAF
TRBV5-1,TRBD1,ASSHGTALQETQY
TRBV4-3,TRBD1,ASKGTGEQETQY
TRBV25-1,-,ASSDPGMGTQY
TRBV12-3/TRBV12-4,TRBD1,ASRSNPLQGANLRETQY
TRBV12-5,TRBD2,ASGLVIASGGADEQF
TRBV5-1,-,ASGPTNYGYT
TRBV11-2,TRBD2,ASSLEPLAGGETQY
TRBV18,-,ASSPRTVPHGGDTQY
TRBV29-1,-,SAVTAVRDEAF
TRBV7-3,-,ASSLTRNTGELF
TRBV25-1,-,ASSGNLGGGALETQY
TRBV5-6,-,ASSSSQGSNTQY